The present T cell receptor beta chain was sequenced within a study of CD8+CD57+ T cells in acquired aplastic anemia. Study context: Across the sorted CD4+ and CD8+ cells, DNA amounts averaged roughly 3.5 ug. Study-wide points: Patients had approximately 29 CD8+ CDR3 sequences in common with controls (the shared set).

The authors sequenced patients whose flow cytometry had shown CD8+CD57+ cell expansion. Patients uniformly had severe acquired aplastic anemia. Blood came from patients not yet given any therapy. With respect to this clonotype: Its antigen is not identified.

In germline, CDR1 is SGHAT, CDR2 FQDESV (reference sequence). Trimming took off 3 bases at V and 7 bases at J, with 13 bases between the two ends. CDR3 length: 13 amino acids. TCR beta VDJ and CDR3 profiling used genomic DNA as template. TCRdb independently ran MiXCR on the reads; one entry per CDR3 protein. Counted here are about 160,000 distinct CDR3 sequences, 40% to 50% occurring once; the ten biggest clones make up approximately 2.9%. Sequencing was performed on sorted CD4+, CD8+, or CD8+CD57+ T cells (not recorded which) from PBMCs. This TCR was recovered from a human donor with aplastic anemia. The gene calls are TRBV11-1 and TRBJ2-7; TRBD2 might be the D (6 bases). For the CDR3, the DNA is TGTGCCAGCAGCTTTAGGTCCCGGGGGGAGCAGTACTTC. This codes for CASSFRSRGEQYF.